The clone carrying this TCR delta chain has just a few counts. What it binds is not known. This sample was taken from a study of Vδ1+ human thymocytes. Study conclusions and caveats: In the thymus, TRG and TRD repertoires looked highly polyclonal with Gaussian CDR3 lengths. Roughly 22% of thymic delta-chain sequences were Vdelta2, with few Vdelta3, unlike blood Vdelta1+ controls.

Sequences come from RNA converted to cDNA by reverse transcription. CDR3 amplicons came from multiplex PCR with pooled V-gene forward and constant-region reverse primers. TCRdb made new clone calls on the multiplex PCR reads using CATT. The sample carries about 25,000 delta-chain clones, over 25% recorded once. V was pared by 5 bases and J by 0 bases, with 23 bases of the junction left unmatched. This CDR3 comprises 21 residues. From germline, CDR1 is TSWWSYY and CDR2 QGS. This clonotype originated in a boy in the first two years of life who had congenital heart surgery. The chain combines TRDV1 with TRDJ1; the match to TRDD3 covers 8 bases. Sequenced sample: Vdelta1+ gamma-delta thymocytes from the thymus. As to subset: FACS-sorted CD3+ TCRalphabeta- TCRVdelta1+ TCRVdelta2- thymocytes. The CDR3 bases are TGTGCTCTTGGGACGACTCCCGAGTTCGTTGGTGGGGGATTGTACACCGATAAACTCATCTTT. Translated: CALGTTPEFVGGGLYTDKLIF.